The entry below describes one T cell receptor beta chain. The V gene's germline CDR1 is MNHEY and CDR2 SVGAGI. J was trimmed by 4 bases and V by 0 bases; bases with no gene match: 6. This CDR3 is 16 amino acids long. These data come from a study of cytomegalovirus exposure and HLA in healthy donors. The PCR had 60 Vbeta and 13 Jbeta primers. This table comes from immunoSEQ multiplex PCR, and its TCRdb copy is limited to in-frame clones, with some not included. The table has about 35,000 clones, approximately 80% seen once. This rearrangement joins TRBV6-5 to TRBJ2-3, with TRBD2 matching 8 bases. The sample taken for sequencing was PBMCs. The receptor was isolated from a male donor in good health and CMV-seronegative. CDR3 nucleotides: TGTGCCAGCAGTTACTCGGGACTAGGAGGCGCAGATACGCAGTATTTT. This gives the protein CASSYSGLGGADTQYF.